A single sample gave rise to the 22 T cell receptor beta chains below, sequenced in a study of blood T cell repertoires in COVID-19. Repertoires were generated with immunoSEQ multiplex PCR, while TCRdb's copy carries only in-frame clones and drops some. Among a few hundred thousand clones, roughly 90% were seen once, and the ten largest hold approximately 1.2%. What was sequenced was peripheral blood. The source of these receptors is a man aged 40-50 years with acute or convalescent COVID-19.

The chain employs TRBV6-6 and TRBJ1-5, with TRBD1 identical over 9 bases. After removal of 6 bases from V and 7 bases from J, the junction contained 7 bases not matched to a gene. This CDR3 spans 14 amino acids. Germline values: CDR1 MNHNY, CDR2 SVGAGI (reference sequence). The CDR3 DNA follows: TGTGCCAGCAGCAGGACAGGGGTCGGGCAGCCCCAGCATTTT. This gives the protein CASSRTGVGQPQHF.

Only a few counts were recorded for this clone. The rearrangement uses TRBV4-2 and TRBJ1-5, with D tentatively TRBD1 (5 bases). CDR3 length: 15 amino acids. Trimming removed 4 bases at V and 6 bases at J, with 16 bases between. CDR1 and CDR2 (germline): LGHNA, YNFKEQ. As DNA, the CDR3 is TGTGCCAGCAGCCCCAGGGATACTGGCAGTCAGCCCCAGCATTTT. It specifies CASSPRDTGSQPQHF.

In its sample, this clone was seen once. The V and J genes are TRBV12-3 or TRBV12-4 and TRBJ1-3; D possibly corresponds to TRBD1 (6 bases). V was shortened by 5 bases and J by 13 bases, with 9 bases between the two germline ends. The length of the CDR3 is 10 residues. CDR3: CASSEGGIYF. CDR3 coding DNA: TGTGCCAGCAGTGAAGGGGGAATATATTTT.

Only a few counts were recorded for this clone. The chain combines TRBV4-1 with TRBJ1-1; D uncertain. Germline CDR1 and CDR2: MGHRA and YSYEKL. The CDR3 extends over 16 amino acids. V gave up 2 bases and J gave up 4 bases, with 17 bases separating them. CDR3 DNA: TGCGCCAGCAGCCAAAGCGGAGGTGAAGCCTCCACTGAAGCTTTCTTT. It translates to CASSQSGGEASTEAFF.

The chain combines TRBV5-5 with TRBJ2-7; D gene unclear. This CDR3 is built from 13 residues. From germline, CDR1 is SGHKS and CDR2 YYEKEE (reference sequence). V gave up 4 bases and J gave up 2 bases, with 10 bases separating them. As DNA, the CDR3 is TGTGCCAGCAGCCCAGGCCAGCCCTACGAGCAGTACTTC. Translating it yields CASSPGQPYEQYF.

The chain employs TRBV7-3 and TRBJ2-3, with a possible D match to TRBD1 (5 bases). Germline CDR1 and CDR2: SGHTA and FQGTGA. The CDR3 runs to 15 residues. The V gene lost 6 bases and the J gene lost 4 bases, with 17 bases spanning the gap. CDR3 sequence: CASRGWTQEPDTQYF. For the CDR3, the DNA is TGTGCCAGCAGGGGTTGGACACAAGAACCAGATACGCAGTATTTT.

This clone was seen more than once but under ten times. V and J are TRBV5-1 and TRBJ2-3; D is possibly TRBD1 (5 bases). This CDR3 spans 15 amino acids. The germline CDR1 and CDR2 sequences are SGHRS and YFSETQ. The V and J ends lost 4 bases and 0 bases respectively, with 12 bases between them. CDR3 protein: CASSPGSGSTDTQYF. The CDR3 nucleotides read TGCGCCAGCAGCCCCGGGTCAGGGAGCACAGATACGCAGTATTTT.

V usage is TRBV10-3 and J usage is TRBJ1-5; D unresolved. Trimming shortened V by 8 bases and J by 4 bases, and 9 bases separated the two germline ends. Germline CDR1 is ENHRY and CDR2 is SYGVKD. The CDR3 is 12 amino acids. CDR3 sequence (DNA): TGTGCCATCTCTGAGGGAAATCAGCCCCAGCATTTT. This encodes CAISEGNQPQHF.

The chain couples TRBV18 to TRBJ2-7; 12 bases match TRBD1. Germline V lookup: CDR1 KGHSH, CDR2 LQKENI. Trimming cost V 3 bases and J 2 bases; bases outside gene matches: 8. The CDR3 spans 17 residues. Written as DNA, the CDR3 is TGTGCCAGCTCACCTCAAAACCGGGACAGGGGGCCCTACGAGCAGTACTTC. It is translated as CASSPQNRDRGPYEQYF.

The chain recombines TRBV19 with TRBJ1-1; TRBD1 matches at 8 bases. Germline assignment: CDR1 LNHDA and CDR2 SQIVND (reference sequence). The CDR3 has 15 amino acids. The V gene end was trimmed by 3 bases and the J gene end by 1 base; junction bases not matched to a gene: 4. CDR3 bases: TGTGCCAGTAGTATCCAGGGGGCGGCGAACACTGAAGCTTTCTTT. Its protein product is CASSIQGAANTEAFF.

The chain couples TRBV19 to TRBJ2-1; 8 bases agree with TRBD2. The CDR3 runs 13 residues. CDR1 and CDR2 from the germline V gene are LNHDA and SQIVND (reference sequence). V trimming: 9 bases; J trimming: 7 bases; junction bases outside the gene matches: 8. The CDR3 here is CASGGGVGNEQFF. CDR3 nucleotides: TGTGCCAGCGGGGGGGGAGTTGGTAATGAGCAGTTCTTC.

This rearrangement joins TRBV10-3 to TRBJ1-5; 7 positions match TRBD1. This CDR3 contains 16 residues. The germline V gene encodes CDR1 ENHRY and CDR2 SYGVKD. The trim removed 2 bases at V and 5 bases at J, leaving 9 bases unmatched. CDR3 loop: CAISEPTGVGDQPQHF. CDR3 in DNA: TGTGCCATCAGTGAGCCCACAGGGGTTGGTGATCAGCCCCAGCATTTT.

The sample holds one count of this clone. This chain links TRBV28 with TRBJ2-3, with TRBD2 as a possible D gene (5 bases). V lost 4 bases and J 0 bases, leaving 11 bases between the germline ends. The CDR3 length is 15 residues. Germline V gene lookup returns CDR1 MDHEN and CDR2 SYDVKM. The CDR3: CASSSLAPSTDTQYF. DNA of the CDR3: TGTGCCAGCAGTTCTTTAGCGCCCAGCACAGATACGCAGTATTTT.

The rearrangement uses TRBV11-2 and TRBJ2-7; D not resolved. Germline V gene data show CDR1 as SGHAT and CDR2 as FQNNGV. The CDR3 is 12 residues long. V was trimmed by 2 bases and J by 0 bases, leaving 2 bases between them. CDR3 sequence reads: CASSLHSYEQYF. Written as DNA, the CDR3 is TGTGCCAGCAGCTTACACTCCTACGAGCAGTACTTC.

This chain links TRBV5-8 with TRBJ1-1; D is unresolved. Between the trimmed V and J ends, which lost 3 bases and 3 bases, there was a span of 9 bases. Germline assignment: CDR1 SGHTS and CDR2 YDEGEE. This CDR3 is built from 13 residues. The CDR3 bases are TGTGCCAGCAGCTACTACCGGGACACTGAAGCTTTCTTT. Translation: CASSYYRDTEAFF.

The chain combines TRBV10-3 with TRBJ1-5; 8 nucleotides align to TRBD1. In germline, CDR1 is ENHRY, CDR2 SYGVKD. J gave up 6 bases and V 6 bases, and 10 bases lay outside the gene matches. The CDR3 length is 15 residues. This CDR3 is CAIRAGGRGVQPQHF. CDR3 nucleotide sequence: TGTGCCATCAGGGCAGGGGGCCGAGGGGTTCAGCCCCAGCATTTT.

In DNA form, the CDR3 reads TGTGCCAGCAGTTTATATAATAGTCAGGGAGAAAAACTGTTTTTT. Residues: CASSLYNSQGEKLFF. This chain links TRBV28 with TRBJ1-4; maybe TRBD1 (5 bases). Trimming pared 1 base from V and 8 bases from J, leaving 14 bases between. The CDR3 length is 15 residues. Germline lookup yields CDR1 MDHEN and CDR2 SYDVKM. Complete variable domain (other parts from reference TRBV28 and TRBJ1-4): DVKVTQSSRYLVKRTGEKVFLECVQDMDHENMFWYRQDPGLGLRLIYFSYDVKMKEKGDIPEGYSVSREKKERFSLILESASTNQTSMYLCASSLYNSQGEKLFFGSGTQLSVL.

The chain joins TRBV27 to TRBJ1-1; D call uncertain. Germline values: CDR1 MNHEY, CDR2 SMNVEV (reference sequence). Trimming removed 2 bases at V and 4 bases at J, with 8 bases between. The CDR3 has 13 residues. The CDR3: CASSLGQVTEAFF. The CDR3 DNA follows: TGTGCCAGCAGTTTAGGGCAGGTCACTGAAGCTTTCTTT.

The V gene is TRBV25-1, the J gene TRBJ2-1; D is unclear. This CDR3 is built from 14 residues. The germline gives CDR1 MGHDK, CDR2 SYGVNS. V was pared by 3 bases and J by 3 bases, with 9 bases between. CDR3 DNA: TGTGCCAGCAGTGAGGAACAGATCTACAATGAGCAGTTCTTC. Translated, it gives CASSEEQIYNEQFF.

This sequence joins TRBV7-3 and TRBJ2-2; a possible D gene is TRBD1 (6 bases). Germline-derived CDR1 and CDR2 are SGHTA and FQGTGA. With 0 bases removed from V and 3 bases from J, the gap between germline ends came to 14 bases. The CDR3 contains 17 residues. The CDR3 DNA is TGTGCCAGCAGCTTAACCGTTGGGGGCGGGTACACCGGGGAGCTGTTTTTT. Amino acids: CASSLTVGGGYTGELFF.

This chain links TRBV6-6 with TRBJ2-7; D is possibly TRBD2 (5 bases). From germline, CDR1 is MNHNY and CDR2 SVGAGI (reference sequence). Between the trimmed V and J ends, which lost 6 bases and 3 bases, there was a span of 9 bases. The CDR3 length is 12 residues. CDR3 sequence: CASRSTSYEQYF. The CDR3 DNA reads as TGTGCCAGCAGAAGCACTAGCTACGAGCAGTACTTC.

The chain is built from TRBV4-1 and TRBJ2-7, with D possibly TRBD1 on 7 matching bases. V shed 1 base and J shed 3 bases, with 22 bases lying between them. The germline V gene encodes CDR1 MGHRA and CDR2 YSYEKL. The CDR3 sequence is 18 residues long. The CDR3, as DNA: TGCGCCAGCAGCCAAGGTAGTAGCCAGGGGGGCTTCTACTACGAGCAGTACTTC. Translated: CASSQGSSQGGFYYEQYF.